This TCR beta chain came from a study of cytomegalovirus exposure and HLA in healthy donors. The PCR contained 60 Vbeta and 13 Jbeta primers. Measured with immunoSEQ multiplex PCR; TCRdb has only the in-frame clones, and not every one. The table has about 210,000 clones, around 83% seen once; the top ten hold 1.7%. General study results and limits: The authors considered a cluster of highly shared sequence variants likely to be a sequencing artifact. In most subjects, TCR beta sequences reportedly gave accurate predictions of HLA-A and HLA-B alleles.

In regard to this clone: Its antigen is unidentified. One end of the junction fails to match germline, which may point to a read error.

The CDR3 has 15 amino acids. Germline lookup yields CDR1 KGHSH and CDR2 LQKENI. V gene TRBV18 combines with J gene TRBJ2-7; 11 nucleotides match TRBD1. This sequence was found in a man between 35 and 55 years old in good health and CMV-seropositive. The sequenced material came from PBMCs. The DNA of the CDR3 is TGTGCCAGCTCATCACCGGGACAGGGGGCCTACGAGCAGTACTTC. This codes for CASSSPGQGAYEQYF.